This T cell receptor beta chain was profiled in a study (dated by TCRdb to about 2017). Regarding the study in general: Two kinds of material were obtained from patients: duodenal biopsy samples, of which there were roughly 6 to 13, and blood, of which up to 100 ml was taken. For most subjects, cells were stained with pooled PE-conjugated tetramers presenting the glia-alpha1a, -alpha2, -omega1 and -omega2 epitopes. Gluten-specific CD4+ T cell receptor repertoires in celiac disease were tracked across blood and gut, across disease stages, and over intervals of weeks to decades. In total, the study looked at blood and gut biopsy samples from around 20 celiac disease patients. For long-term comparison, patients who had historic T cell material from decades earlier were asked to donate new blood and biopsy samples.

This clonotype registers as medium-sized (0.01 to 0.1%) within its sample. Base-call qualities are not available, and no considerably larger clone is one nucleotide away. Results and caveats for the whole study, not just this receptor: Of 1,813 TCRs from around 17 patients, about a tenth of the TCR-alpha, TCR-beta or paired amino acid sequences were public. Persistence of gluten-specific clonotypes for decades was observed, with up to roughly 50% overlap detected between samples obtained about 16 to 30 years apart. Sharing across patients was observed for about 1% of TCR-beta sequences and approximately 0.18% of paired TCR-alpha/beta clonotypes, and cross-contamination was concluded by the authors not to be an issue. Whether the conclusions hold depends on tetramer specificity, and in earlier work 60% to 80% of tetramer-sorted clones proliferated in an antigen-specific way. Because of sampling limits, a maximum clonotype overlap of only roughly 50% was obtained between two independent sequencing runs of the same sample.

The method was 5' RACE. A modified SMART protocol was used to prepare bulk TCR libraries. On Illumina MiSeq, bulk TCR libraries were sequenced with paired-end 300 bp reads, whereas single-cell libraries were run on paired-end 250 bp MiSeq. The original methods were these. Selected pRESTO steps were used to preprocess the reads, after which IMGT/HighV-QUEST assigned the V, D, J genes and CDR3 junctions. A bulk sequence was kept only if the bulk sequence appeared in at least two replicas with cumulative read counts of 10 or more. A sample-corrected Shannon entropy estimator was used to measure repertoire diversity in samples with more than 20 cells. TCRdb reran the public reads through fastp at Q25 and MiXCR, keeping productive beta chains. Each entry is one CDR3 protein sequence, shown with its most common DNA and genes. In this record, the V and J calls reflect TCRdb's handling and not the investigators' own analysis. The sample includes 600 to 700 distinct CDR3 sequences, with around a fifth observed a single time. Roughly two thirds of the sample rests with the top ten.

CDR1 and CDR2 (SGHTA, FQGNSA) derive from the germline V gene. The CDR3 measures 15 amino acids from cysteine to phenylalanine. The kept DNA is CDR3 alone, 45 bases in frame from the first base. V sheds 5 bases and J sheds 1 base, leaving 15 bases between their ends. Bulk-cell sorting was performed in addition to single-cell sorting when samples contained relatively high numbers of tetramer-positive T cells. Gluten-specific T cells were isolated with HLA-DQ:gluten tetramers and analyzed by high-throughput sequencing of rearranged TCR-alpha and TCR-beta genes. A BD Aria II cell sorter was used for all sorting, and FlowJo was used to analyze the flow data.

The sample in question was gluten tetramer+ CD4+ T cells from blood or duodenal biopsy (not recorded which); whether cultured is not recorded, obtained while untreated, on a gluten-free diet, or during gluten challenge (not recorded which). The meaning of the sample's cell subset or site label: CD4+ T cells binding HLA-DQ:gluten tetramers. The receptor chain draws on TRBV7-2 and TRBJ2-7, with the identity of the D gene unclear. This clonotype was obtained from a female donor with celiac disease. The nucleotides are TGTGCCAGCAGCCTAAGATCGGAATTTTCCTACGAGCAGTACTTC. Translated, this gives CASSLRSEFSYEQYF.